These T cell receptor beta chains were read from a single sample in a study of cytomegalovirus exposure and HLA in healthy donors. TCRdb's copy holds only in-frame clones and misses some; the assay was immunoSEQ multiplex PCR. The sample's table shows around 140,000 clones. Sequencing used PBMCs. The receptors here all came from a woman aged 40 to 49 in good health and CMV-seronegative. Each CDR3 is given with its conserved first and last residue.

len: 17
v_gene: TRBV19
CDR3aa: CASSLRQAEVVNTEAFF

len: 17
v_gene: TRBV6-4
CDR3aa: CASSDRTRGTGGQPQHF

len: 15
v_gene: TRBV6-5
CDR3aa: CASSYGRITNYGYTF

len: 14
v_gene: TRBV11-2
CDR3aa: CASSFDRVGETQYF

len: 18
v_gene: TRBV29-1
CDR3aa: CSVEDQTASGLAKNIQYF

len: 15
v_gene: TRBV7-9
CDR3aa: CASSSRQGASYGYTF

len: 17
v_gene: TRBV5-5
CDR3aa: CASSLVGQGTIGNTIYF

len: 17
v_gene: TRBV4-1
CDR3aa: CASSLLSDGTGQDPQHF

len: 15
v_gene: TRBV9
CDR3aa: CASSVEGHRTGELFF

len: 15
v_gene: TRBV2
CDR3aa: CASRAGQGANYGYTF

len: 13
v_gene: TRBV12-5
CDR3aa: CASGLIPGGQAFF

len: 15
v_gene: TRBV10-3
CDR3aa: CAISDYRGRAGELFF

len: 15
v_gene: TRBV19
CDR3aa: CASSPTRRLPDTQYF

len: 15
v_gene: TRBV7-9
CDR3aa: CASSLGDRDADEQFF

len: 16
v_gene: TRBV6-6
CDR3aa: CASSFRYSGGSETQYF

len: 14
v_gene: TRBV12-5
CDR3aa: CASGPTEPNYGYTF

len: 17
v_gene: TRBV5-4
CDR3aa: CASSSFLSIGGGTEAFF

len: 13
v_gene: TRBV7-6
CDR3aa: CASSFGPSQPQHF

len: 15
v_gene: TRBV10-2
CDR3aa: CASSPRTGSTDTQYF

len: 15
v_gene: TRBV6-1
CDR3aa: CASLTGGSGANVLTF

len: 15
v_gene: TRBV6-5
CDR3aa: CASIRLGQGAYGYTF

len: 14
v_gene: TRBV7-3
CDR3aa: CASSISGGVDTQYF

len: 12
v_gene: TRBV11-2
CDR3aa: CASTASGVEAFF

len: 14
v_gene: TRBV5-8
CDR3aa: CASSPGQPYQPQHF

len: 12
v_gene: TRBV9
CDR3aa: CASSGGSSPLHF

len: 14
v_gene: TRBV19
CDR3aa: CASSRASTNEKLFF

len: 15
v_gene: TRBV6-1
CDR3aa: CASSGSTGGGYGYTF

len: 17
v_gene: TRBV7-8
CDR3aa: CASSLGVEGTGIQTQYF

len: 17
v_gene: TRBV4-2
CDR3aa: CASSEGTGGQSVYEQYF

len: 14
v_gene: TRBV5-4
CDR3aa: CASSLKGQAYGYTF

len: 14
v_gene: TRBV29-1
CDR3aa: CSVRTDNSNQPQHF

len: 14
v_gene: TRBV6-5
CDR3aa: CASSPRTGAYEQYF

len: 15
v_gene: TRBV6-1
CDR3aa: CASRPRGAGTYEQYF

len: 13
v_gene: TRBV11-2
CDR3aa: CASTSSNGDQAFF

len: 11
v_gene: TRBV2
CDR3aa: CASTGGYEQYF

len: 14
v_gene: TRBV11-3
CDR3aa: CASSPRTGLDEQYF

len: 14
v_gene: TRBV5-4
CDR3aa: CASSSDSAGNTIYF

len: 17
v_gene: TRBV5-1
CDR3aa: CASSLDGQADSGNTIYF

len: 13
v_gene: TRBV25-1
CDR3aa: CASRGDKDNEQFF

len: 16
v_gene: TRBV9
CDR3aa: CASSVAPSGGTDTQYF

len: 15
v_gene: TRBV11-1
CDR3aa: CASSRDRVSYNEQFF

len: 15
v_gene: TRBV25-1
CDR3aa: CASSAQGASGGELFF

len: 16
v_gene: TRBV27
CDR3aa: CASRRDSSSYNSPLHF

len: 18
v_gene: TRBV7-8
CDR3aa: CASSLDRGWWESNQPQHF

len: 11
v_gene: TRBV7-9
CDR3aa: CASSLVGEQYF

len: 15
v_gene: TRBV9
CDR3aa: CASSVGAGNTGELFF

len: 14
v_gene: TRBV19
CDR3aa: CASSSDRINYGYTF

len: 17
v_gene: TRBV7-9
CDR3aa: CASSEAAESSYNSPLHF

len: 14
v_gene: TRBV19
CDR3aa: CASSIGRSFYGYTF

len: 15
v_gene: TRBV9
CDR3aa: CASSVVGGRNTEAFF

len: 15
v_gene: TRBV28
CDR3aa: CASSSPGGEGNTIYF

len: 15
v_gene: TRBV4-3
CDR3aa: CASSQLAGTNYGYTF

len: 16
v_gene: TRBV6-4
CDR3aa: CASSDSGAGNRNEQFF

len: 14
v_gene: TRBV5-1
CDR3aa: CASRQTGMSTEAFF

len: 13
v_gene: TRBV6-6
CDR3aa: CASSTQGDTEAFF

len: 17
v_gene: TRBV5-1
CDR3aa: CASSLAPPAGSGNTIYF